This is a list of T cell receptor beta chains from one sample in a study of shared clonotypes between healthy human individuals. The protocol was immunoSEQ multiplex PCR, while the TCRdb copy is restricted to in-frame clones and leaves out a portion. The sample includes about 1.1 million clones, roughly 80% seen only once; the top ten take over 0.8%. The source material was memory CD4+ T cells from PBMCs. The receptors here all came from a man aged 18 to 35 in good health. Some clones in this sample may be carry-over from other donors' samples. CDR3s include the opening cysteine and the closing phenylalanine or tryptophan. D genes are given only for firm matches. A row's size may be missing; if present it is once, few, many or a size class.

j_call | v_call | clone_size | d_call | cdr3_nt | cdr3_aa
TRBJ1-1 | TRBV7-6 | . | . | TGTGCCAGCAGCCCCGACTCCATCGCCCCTGAAGCTTTCTTT | CASSPDSIAPEAFF
TRBJ2-5 | TRBV6-1 | . | . | TGTGCCAGCAATGGCTATTGGGAGACCCAGTACTTC | CASNGYWETQYF
TRBJ2-7 | TRBV7-7 | . | TRBD1 | TGTGCCAGCAGCGGCGGGACAGGCGACGAGCAGTACTTC | CASSGGTGDEQYF
TRBJ2-7 | TRBV6-5 | . | . | TGTGCCAGCAGTTACGCCCCCGCCTACGAGCAGTACTTC | CASSYAPAYEQYF
TRBJ1-2 | TRBV2 | few | TRBD1 | TGTGCCAGCAGTGCAGGGGGTTCCGGCTATGGCTACACCTTC | CASSAGGSGYGYTF
TRBJ2-1 | TRBV29-1 | . | TRBD1 | TGCAGCGTTGTAAGGGACAGGGTAGTTGTTGAGCAGTTCTTC | CSVVRDRVVVEQFF
TRBJ2-2 | TRBV5-1 | . | . | TGCGCCCCCAACCGGGGCGGAGGAACCGGGGAGCTGTTTTTT | CAPNRGGGTGELFF
TRBJ1-6 | TRBV30 | . | . | TGTGCCTGGAGTTATAGCTCCTATAATTCACCCCTCCACTTT | CAWSYSSYNSPLHF
TRBJ2-6 | TRBV15 | . | . | TGTGCCACCAGCAGAGCCAGGGCTGGGGCCAACGTCCTGACTTTC | CATSRARAGANVLTF
TRBJ1-2 | TRBV28 | . | . | TGTGCCGCCCGGGACTGGCCTGGTGGCTACACCTTC | CAARDWPGGYTF
TRBJ2-1 | TRBV20-1 | . | . | TGCAGTGCATGGTACAATGAGCAGTTCTTC | CSAWYNEQFF
TRBJ2-2 | TRBV5-1 | . | TRBD1 | TGCGCCAGCAGCTCAACCGGGACAGGGAACACCGGGGAGCTGTTTTTT | CASSSTGTGNTGELFF
TRBJ2-7 | TRBV27 | . | TRBD2 | TGTGCCAGCAGGCTGGGACTAGCCTACGAGCAGTACTTC | CASRLGLAYEQYF
TRBJ1-4 | TRBV28 | . | . | TGTGCCAGCCGCCGACAGGAGGCGAGGGAAAAACTGTTTTTT | CASRRQEAREKLFF
TRBJ2-7 | TRBV29-1 | few | TRBD1 | TGCAGCGTCCGGGACAGGGTCTACGAGCAGTACTTC | CSVRDRVYEQYF
TRBJ1-5 | TRBV5-1 | . | . | TGCGCCAGCAGCTTCGGGGGAATCAATCAGCCCCAGCATTTT | CASSFGGINQPQHF
TRBJ2-2 | TRBV7-3 | . | TRBD2 | TGTGCCAGCAGCTTATTTGCGGCGGGAGTGGGTCCGAACACCGGGGAGCTGTTTTTT | CASSLFAAGVGPNTGELFF
TRBJ2-3 | TRBV7-2 | . | . | TGTGGCAGCAGCTTAGTATCAGCAAGCACAGATACGCAGTATTTT | CGSSLVSASTDTQYF
TRBJ2-7 | TRBV4-1 | . | TRBD2 | TGCGCCAGCAGCCAAACCTCTCTAGCGGGAGTTGACTACGAGCAGTACTTC | CASSQTSLAGVDYEQYF
TRBJ2-1 | TRBV28 | once | TRBD2 | TGTGCCAGCAGAAGGAGCGGGAGCTCCTACAATGAGCAGTTCTTC | CASRRSGSSYNEQFF
TRBJ1-5 | TRBV27 | once | . | TGTGCCAGCAGTTACTCCTCTGGGCCACAGCATTTT | CASSYSSGPQHF
TRBJ2-7 | TRBV5-6 | few | TRBD1 | TGTGCCAGCAGCCATCGGACAGGGGGTTACGAGCAGTACTTC | CASSHRTGGYEQYF
TRBJ2-1 | TRBV2 | . | . | TGTGCCAGCACAGAGTACAATGAGCAGTTCTTC | CASTEYNEQFF
TRBJ2-1 | TRBV11-2 | many | . | TGTGCCAGCAGTCTAGGGGGGGAGGCAATCTACAATGAGCAGTTCTTC | CASSLGGEAIYNEQFF
TRBJ1-2 | TRBV30 | . | TRBD1 | TGTGCCTGGTCCAGGGGGCGATATGGCTACACCTTC | CAWSRGRYGYTF
TRBJ1-1 | TRBV11-2 | . | . | TGTGCCAGCAGCTTAGCAGGAAGAGCTTTCTTT | CASSLAGRAFF
TRBJ2-5 | TRBV5-1 | . | TRBD1 | TGCGCCAGCAGCTCACGGGACAGGGTGTTCGAGACCCAGTACTTC | CASSSRDRVFETQYF
TRBJ2-7 | TRBV7-8 | . | . | TGTGCCAGCAGCGGGGCTAGCTCGGCCTACGAGCAGTACTTC | CASSGASSAYEQYF
TRBJ2-7 | TRBV11-2 | . | TRBD2 | TGTGCCAGCAGCCTCGCTGGCTTAGGCCGGGGGGGATCCCACGAGCAGTACTTC | CASSLAGLGRGGSHEQYF
TRBJ2-1 | TRBV9 | . | TRBD2 | TGTGCCAGCAGCGCCGGGGGGTCTAGCGGGTCAAACAATGAGCAGTTCTTC | CASSAGGSSGSNNEQFF
TRBJ2-1 | TRBV7-9 | . | . | TGTGCCAGCAGCTTAGGCGGACTAAGGGATGAGCAGTTCTTC | CASSLGGLRDEQFF
TRBJ2-1 | TRBV11-3 | . | TRBD2 | TGTGCCAGCAGCCACAGACTAGCGGGGCAGTTCTTC | CASSHRLAGQFF
TRBJ1-1 | TRBV5-6 | . | . | TGTGCCAGCAGCTTGGGCAGGGCCACTGAAGCTTTCTTT | CASSLGRATEAFF
TRBJ1-1 | TRBV7-9 | . | TRBD1 | TGTGCCAGCAGCCGTCGGGGACAGGGCTTTTCGTTT | CASSRRGQGFSF
TRBJ2-1 | TRBV6-4 | . | . | TGTGCCAGCAGTTTCGAACAGGAGGCGGGTAATGAGCAGTTCTTC | CASSFEQEAGNEQFF
TRBJ2-2 | TRBV28 | . | TRBD1 | TGTGCCAGCAGTTTTTCGGGGTCTATGGGACAGACGAACACCGGGGAGCTGTTTTTT | CASSFSGSMGQTNTGELFF
TRBJ2-6 | TRBV28 | . | . | TGTGCCAGCATGAGACAGGCCTCTGGGGCCAACGTCCTGACTTTC | CASMRQASGANVLTF
TRBJ2-7 | TRBV10-2 | . | TRBD2 | TGCGCCAGCAGTGGCCGGGAGCTAGCGGGAGGGTATTACGAGCAGTACTTC | CASSGRELAGGYYEQYF
TRBJ1-1 | TRBV20-1 | few | . | TGCAGTGCTACCTCGAACACTGAAGCTTTCTTT | CSATSNTEAFF
TRBJ1-5 | TRBV28 | . | . | TGTGCCAGCAGTTTTTACGGGGGGTTGGTACGGCCCCAGCATTTT | CASSFYGGLVRPQHF
TRBJ2-5 | TRBV2 | . | . | TGTGCCAGCAGTGAAAGCATCAAGACCCAGTACTTC | CASSESIKTQYF
TRBJ2-1 | TRBV15 | . | . | TGTGCCACCAGCAGAGAACTAGGTTATAACAATGAGCAGTTCTTC | CATSRELGYNNEQFF
TRBJ1-2 | TRBV7-8 | once | TRBD1 | TGTGCCAGCAGCTTAAATCGGGACAGCAACTATGGCTACACCTTC | CASSLNRDSNYGYTF
TRBJ2-3 | TRBV30 | . | TRBD2 | TGTGCCTGGACCTCGTTGGCGGGAGGGCTCGTCCGCACAGATACGCAGTATTTT | CAWTSLAGGLVRTDTQYF
TRBJ2-7 | TRBV5-5 | once | . | TGTGCCAGTGACCGAGGGACGGGGCTTAGCGAGCAGTACTTC | CASDRGTGLSEQYF
TRBJ2-3 | TRBV5-1 | once | . | TGCGCCAGCAGCTTCAAAGATACGCAGTATTTT | CASSFKDTQYF
TRBJ2-1 | TRBV5-1 | . | . | TGCGCCAGCAGCTTGGAGAGTGGGACTGCTCTTCCCGGTGAGCAGTTCTTC | CASSLESGTALPGEQFF